These 19 T cell receptor beta chains share one sample of origin, sequenced in a study of blood T cell repertoires in COVID-19 (dated by TCRdb to about 2020). The library relied on the immunoSEQ multiplex PCR assay. The table comes from immuneACCESS by way of TCRdb, which keeps in-frame sequences with V and J called. Part of the clones is missing from these tables; in studies checked, under half for an unresolved V gene and the rest for unknown reasons. For this sample there are 130,000 to 150,000 clones; about four fifths appear just once. Around 10% of the sample is in the top ten clones. Sequences were obtained from PBMCs or T cells enriched from blood (not recorded which). The receptors stem from a middle-aged man who had recovered from COVID-19.

In nucleotides, the CDR3 is TGTGCCAGCAGTGGGGGGCTCGGCAATCAGCCCCAGCATTTT. The encoded protein is CASSGGLGNQPQHF. The V call is TRBV2, the J call TRBJ1-5; a weak D match, TRBD1 (6 bases). Germline CDR1 is SNHLY and CDR2 is FYNNEI. This CDR3 comprises 14 residues. Trimming took 4 bases from V and 2 from J, leaving 9 bases between them. Using reference TRBV2 and TRBJ1-5 for the parts outside the CDR3, the full variable domain is EPEVTQTPSHQVTQMGQEVILRCVPISNHLYFYWYRQILGQKVEFLVSFYNNEISEKSEIFDDQFSVERPDGSNFTLKIRSTKLEDSAMYFCASSGGLGNQPQHFGDGTRLSIL.

Note on this clone: The sample contains more than one DNA sequence encoding this CDR3. The CDR3 spells CASSQQGNQPQHF. The CDR3 bases are TGCGCCAGCAGCCAGCAGGGGAATCAGCCCCAGCATTTT. The rearrangement joins TRBV4-3 to TRBJ1-5; maybe TRBD1 (6 bases). V was cut by 3 bases and J by 4 bases, with 7 bases left in between. From germline, CDR1 is LGHNA and CDR2 YSLEER. This CDR3 is 13 amino acids long.

This sequence joins TRBV18 and TRBJ1-6; 11 bases fit TRBD1. CDR3 length: 15 residues. The V segment lost 2 bases and the J segment 6 bases; nucleotides outside the gene matches: 0. Germline loops: CDR1 KGHSH, CDR2 LQKENI. CDR3 nucleotide sequence: TGTGCCAGCTCACCAGGACAGGGGGCTAATTCACCCCTCCACTTT. Its protein is CASSPGQGANSPLHF. Drawing the rest from reference TRBV18 and TRBJ1-6, the complete variable domain is NAGVMQNPRHLVRRRGQEARLRCSPMKGHSHVYWYRQLPEEGLKFMVYLQKENIIDESGMPKERFSAEFPKEGPSILRIQQVVRGDSAAYFCASSPGQGANSPLHFGNGTRLTVT.

This clone was observed a few times. The chain joins TRBV6-2 or TRBV6-3 to TRBJ2-1; weak D call: TRBD1 (5 bases). Trimming took 5 bases from V and 8 from J, leaving 13 bases between them. CDR1 is MNHEY and CDR2 is SVGEGT in the germline V gene. This CDR3 has 13 amino acids. The CDR3 DNA follows: TGTGCCAGCAGTCAACAGGTCTGGTATGAGCAGTTCTTC. Translating gives CASSQQVWYEQFF.

This chain joins TRBV7-9 and TRBJ2-2; 10 nucleotides agree with TRBD1. CDR1 and CDR2 from the germline V gene are SEHNR and FQNEAQ (reference sequence). V shed 5 bases, J shed 5 bases, and the junction held 5 bases outside the gene matches. The CDR3 extends over 15 amino acids. CDR3 protein: CASSLGTGATGELFF. Written as DNA, the CDR3 is TGTGCCAGCAGCCTGGGGACAGGGGCTACCGGGGAGCTGTTTTTT.

V usage is TRBV6-1 and J usage is TRBJ1-2; possibly TRBD1 for D (6 bases). Trimming removed 3 bases from V and 8 bases from J, with 19 bases in between. Germline V gives CDR1 MNHNS, CDR2 SASEGT. This CDR3 spans 15 amino acids. The CDR3 sequence is CASSEGTFRGGGYTF. The CDR3 DNA reads as TGTGCCAGCAGTGAGGGGACGTTTAGGGGGGGCGGCTACACCTTC.

This chain connects TRBV19 to TRBJ1-3; perhaps TRBD1 as D (6 bases). Germline V gene sequence: CDR1 LNHDA, CDR2 SQIVND (reference sequence). V shed 6 bases and J shed 0 bases, with 12 bases lying between them. The CDR3 covers 15 residues. The CDR3 sequence is CASRGTGPSGNTIYF. The CDR3 nucleotides read TGTGCCAGTAGGGGAACAGGGCCCTCTGGAAACACCATATATTTT. Full variable domain (remainder filled in from reference TRBV19 and TRBJ1-3): DGGITQSPKYLFRKEGQNVTLSCEQNLNHDAMYWYRQDPGQGLRLIYYSQIVNDFQKGDIAEGYSVSREKKESFPLTVTSAQKNPTAFYLCASRGTGPSGNTIYFGEGSWLTVV.

This chain connects TRBV7-3 to TRBJ1-6; 8 nucleotides match TRBD1. Germline loops: CDR1 SGHTA, CDR2 FQGTGA. With 5 bases clipped from V and 9 bases from J, the junction kept 3 bases outside the gene matches. The length of the CDR3 is 13 residues. CDR3 loop: CASSPDRGSPLHF. The DNA of the CDR3 is TGTGCCAGCAGCCCTGACAGGGGTTCACCCCTCCACTTT.

This chain uses TRBV5-1 with TRBJ2-1; 7 positions agree with TRBD2. From germline, CDR1 is SGHRS and CDR2 YFSETQ. The CDR3 runs 15 residues. V was pared by 0 bases and J by 2 bases, with 2 bases of the junction left unmatched. CDR3 sequence (DNA): TGCGCCAGCAGCTTGGATGGGGGGGCCTACAATGAGCAGTTCTTC. Protein sequence: CASSLDGGAYNEQFF.

The rearrangement links TRBV5-1 to TRBJ1-1, with TRBD1 identical over 7 bases. The trim removed 3 bases at V and 5 bases at J, leaving 10 bases unmatched. The CDR3 covers 15 residues. The germline CDR1 and CDR2 sequences are SGHRS and YFSETQ. CDR3 in amino acids: CASSSRQGVGTEAFF. The CDR3, as DNA: TGCGCCAGCAGCTCCAGACAGGGAGTAGGGACTGAAGCTTTCTTT.

The chain uses TRBV24-1 and TRBJ2-3, with TRBD1 matching over 10 bases. The CDR3 runs to 15 residues. The germline gives CDR1 KGHDR, CDR2 SFDVKD. Losses at the gene ends were 4 bases for V and 4 bases for J; bases not matched to a gene: 4. The CDR3 loop is CATSDRDRGSDTQYF. For the CDR3, the DNA is TGTGCCACCAGTGACCGGGACAGGGGATCAGATACGCAGTATTTT.

The chain recombines TRBV15 with TRBJ2-1, with 7 bases matching TRBD2. The CDR3 runs 15 residues. Germline loops: CDR1 LNHNV, CDR2 YYDKDF (reference sequence). The trim removed 2 bases at V and 3 bases at J, leaving 4 bases unmatched. This chain's CDR3 is CATSRMAGDYNEQFF. The CDR3 bases are TGTGCCACCAGCAGAATGGCGGGGGACTACAATGAGCAGTTCTTC.

The chain carries TRBV28 and TRBJ1-6, with 9 bases matching TRBD1. Germline V gene data show CDR1 as MDHEN and CDR2 as SYDVKM. This CDR3 is built from 19 residues. Germline trimming cut 7 bases from V and 0 bases from J; bases unmatched to any gene: 13. As DNA, the CDR3 is TGTGCCAGCACTAATACCGGGACAGGGCTTAGCTCCTATAATTCACCCCTCCACTTT. It specifies CASTNTGTGLSSYNSPLHF.

The chain is built from TRBV4-3 and TRBJ1-2, with 9 bases matching TRBD1. CDR1 and CDR2 from the germline V gene are LGHNA and YSLEER. Germline trimming cut 4 bases from V and 5 bases from J; bases unmatched to any gene: 5. The CDR3 is made up of 14 amino acids. The CDR3 DNA follows: TGCGCCAGCAGCCCCTCGACAGGGGGTTATGGCTACACCTTC. This translates into CASSPSTGGYGYTF.

This chain joins TRBV25-1 and TRBJ1-1; D gene ambiguous. Germline V CDR1 and CDR2: MGHDK, SYGVNS. V lost 2 bases and J 1 base, leaving 17 bases between the germline ends. The CDR3 covers 17 residues. The CDR3 loop is CASSEGWGGVTNTEAFF. The DNA of the CDR3 is TGTGCCAGCAGTGAAGGTTGGGGAGGAGTGACGAACACTGAAGCTTTCTTT.

This clone showed up just once. The chain combines TRBV28 with TRBJ1-1, with D unresolved. The CDR3 covers 14 residues. Germline V gene lookup returns CDR1 MDHEN and CDR2 SYDVKM. The germline V and J ends were trimmed by 2 bases and 2 bases, with 9 bases remaining between them. DNA of the CDR3: TGTGCCAGCAGTTTAGCACAACTAAACACTGAAGCTTTCTTT. Translation gives CASSLAQLNTEAFF. The variable domain in full, with the rest retrieved from reference TRBV28 and TRBJ1-1, is DVKVTQSSRYLVKRTGEKVFLECVQDMDHENMFWYRQDPGLGLRLIYFSYDVKMKEKGDIPEGYSVSREKKERFSLILESASTNQTSMYLCASSLAQLNTEAFFGQGTRLTVV.

This clone was seen a few times. The chain couples TRBV30 to TRBJ1-1; tentatively, D is TRBD1 (5 bases). The CDR3 totals 15 residues. The germline CDR1 and CDR2 sequences are GTSNPN and SVGIG (reference sequence). Trimming removed 2 bases from V and 12 bases from J, with 25 bases in between. The DNA of the CDR3 is TGTGCCTGGAGTTCTACAGGTGGTATTGCCTCCCCCCCTTTCTTT. Its protein product is CAWSSTGGIASPPFF.

This sequence joins TRBV2 and TRBJ1-1, with a tentative D call TRBD1 (6 bases). This CDR3 comprises 15 residues. CDR1 SNHLY and CDR2 FYNNEI come from the germline V gene. V was clipped by 3 bases and J by 1 base, with 12 bases between them. The CDR3 is CASSETGWGNTEAFF. The CDR3, as DNA: TGTGCCAGCAGTGAGACAGGTTGGGGGAACACTGAAGCTTTCTTT.

The chain employs TRBV11-2 and TRBJ1-1; D is unclear. The CDR3 is 16 residues long. Trimming removed 3 bases at V and 0 bases at J, with 14 bases between. Germline V lookup: CDR1 SGHAT, CDR2 FQNNGV. The CDR3 reads CASSLSGNFMNTEAFF. The CDR3 nucleotides read TGTGCCAGCAGCTTGTCCGGGAACTTCATGAACACTGAAGCTTTCTTT.